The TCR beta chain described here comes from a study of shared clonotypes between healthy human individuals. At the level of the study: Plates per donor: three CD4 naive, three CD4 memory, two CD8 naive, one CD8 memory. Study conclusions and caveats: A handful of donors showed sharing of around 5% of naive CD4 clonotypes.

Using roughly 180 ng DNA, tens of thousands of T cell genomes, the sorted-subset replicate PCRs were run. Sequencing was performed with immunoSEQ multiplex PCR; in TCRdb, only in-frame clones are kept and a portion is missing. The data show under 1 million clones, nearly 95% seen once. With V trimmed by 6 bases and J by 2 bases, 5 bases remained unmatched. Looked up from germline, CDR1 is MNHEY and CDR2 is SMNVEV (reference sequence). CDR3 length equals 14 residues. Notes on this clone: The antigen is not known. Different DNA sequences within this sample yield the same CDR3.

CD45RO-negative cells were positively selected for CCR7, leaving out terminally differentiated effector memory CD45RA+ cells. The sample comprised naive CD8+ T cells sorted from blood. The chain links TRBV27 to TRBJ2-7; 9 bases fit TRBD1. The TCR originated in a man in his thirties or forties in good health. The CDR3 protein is CASSLQGATYEQYF. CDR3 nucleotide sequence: TGTGCCAGCAGCCTACAGGGGGCCACCTACGAGCAGTACTTC.